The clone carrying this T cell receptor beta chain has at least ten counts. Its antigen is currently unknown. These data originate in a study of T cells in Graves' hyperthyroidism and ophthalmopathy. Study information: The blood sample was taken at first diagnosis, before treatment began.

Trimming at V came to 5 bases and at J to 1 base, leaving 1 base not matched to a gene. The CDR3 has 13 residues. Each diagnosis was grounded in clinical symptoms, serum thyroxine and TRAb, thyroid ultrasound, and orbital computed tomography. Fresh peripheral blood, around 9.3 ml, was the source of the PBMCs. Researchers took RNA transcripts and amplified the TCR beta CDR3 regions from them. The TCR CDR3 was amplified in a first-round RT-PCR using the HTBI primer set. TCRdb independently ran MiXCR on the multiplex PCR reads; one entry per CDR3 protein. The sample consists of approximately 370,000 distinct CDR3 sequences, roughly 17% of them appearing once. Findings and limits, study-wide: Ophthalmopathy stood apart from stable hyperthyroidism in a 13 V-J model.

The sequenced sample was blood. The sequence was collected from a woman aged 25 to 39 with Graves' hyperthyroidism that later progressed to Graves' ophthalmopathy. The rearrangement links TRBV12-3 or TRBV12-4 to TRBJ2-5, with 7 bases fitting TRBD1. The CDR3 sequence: CASSRDSQETQYF. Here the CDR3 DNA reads TGTGCCAGCAGTCGGGACAGCCAAGAGACCCAGTACTTC.